This TCR beta chain was identified in a study of blood T cell repertoires in COVID-19. All recovered Cohort 3 donors got two negative PCRs, got clearance, or saw symptom resolution. Per the authors' pipeline: Using reference gene primer amplification, nucleated cell counts were estimated. Profiling relied on immunoSEQ multiplex PCR, and the TCRdb table lists in-frame clones only, not all of them. V and J calls and clone size are those listed in that table; D and trimming were worked out from the DNA. The sample has 380,000 or so clones, more than 75% seen once; the top ten hold 1.3%. CDR1 is SEHNR and CDR2 is FQNEAQ in the germline V gene (reference sequence). V was clipped by 5 bases and J by 6 bases; unmatched bases: 10. This CDR3 is built from 16 residues.

The sample taken for sequencing was PBMCs or T cells enriched from blood (not recorded which). This clonotype was sampled from a young man who had recovered from COVID-19. The chain recombines TRBV7-9 with TRBJ1-2; 12 bases are a match to TRBD1. The CDR3: CASSIGTGGAVDGYTF. CDR3 in DNA: TGTGCCAGCAGCATTGGGACAGGGGGCGCGGTTGATGGCTACACCTTC.